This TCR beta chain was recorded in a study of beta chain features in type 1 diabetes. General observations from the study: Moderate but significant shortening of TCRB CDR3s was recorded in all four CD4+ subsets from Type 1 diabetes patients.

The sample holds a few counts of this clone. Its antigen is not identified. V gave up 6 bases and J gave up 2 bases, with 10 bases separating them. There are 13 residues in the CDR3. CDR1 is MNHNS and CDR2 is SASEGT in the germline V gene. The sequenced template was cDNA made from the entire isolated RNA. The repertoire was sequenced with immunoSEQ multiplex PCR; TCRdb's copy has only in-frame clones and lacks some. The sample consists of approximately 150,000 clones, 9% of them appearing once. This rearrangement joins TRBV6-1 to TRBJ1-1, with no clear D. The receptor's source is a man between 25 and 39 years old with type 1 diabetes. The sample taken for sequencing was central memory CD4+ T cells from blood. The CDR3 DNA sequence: TGTGCCAGCAGATCCCAGGCTAACACTGAAGCTTTCTTT. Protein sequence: CASRSQANTEAFF.